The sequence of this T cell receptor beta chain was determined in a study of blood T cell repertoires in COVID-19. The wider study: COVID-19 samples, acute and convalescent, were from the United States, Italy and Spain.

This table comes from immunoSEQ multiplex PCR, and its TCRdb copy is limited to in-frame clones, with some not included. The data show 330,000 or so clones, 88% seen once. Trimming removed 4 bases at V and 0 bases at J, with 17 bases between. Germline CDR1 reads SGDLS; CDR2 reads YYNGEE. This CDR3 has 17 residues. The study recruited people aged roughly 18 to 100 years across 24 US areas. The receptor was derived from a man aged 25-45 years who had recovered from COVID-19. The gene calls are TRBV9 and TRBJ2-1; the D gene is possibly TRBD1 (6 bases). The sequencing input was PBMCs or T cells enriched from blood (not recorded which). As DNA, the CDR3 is TGTGCCAGCAGCCCTCCAGTGGGACAAAGCTCCTACAATGAGCAGTTCTTC. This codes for CASSPPVGQSSYNEQFF.